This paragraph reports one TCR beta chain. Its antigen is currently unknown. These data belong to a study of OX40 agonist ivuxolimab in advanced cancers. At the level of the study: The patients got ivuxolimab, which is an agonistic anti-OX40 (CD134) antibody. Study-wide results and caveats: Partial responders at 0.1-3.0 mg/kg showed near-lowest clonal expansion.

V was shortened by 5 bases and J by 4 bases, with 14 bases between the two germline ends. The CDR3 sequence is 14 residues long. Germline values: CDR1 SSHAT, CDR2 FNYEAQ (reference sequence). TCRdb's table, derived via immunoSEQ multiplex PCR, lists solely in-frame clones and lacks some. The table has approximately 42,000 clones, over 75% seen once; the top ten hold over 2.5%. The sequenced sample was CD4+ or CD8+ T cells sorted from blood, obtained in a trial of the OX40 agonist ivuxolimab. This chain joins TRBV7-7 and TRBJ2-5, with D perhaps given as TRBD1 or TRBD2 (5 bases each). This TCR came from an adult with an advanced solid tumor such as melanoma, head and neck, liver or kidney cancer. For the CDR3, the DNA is TGTGCCAGCAGCAAAGGGACCGCGGCAGAGACCCAGTACTTC. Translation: CASSKGTAAETQYF. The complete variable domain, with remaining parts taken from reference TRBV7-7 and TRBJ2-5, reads GAGVSQSPRYKVTKRGQDVTLRCDPISSHATLYWYQQALGQGPEFLTYFNYEAQPDKSGLPSDRFSAERPEGSISTLTIQRTEQRDSAMYRCASSKGTAAETQYFGPGTRLLVL.